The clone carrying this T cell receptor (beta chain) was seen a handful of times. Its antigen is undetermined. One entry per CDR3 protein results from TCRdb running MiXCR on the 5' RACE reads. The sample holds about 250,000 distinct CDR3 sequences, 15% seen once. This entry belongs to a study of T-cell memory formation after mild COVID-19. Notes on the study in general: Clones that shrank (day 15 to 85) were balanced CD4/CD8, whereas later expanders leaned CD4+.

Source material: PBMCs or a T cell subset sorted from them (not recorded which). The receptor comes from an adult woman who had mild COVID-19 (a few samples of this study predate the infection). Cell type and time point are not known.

The CDR3, as DNA: TGTGCCAGCAGTGAATCGAGGAGGTCCTACAATGAGCAGTTCTTC. Translation gives CASSESRRSYNEQFF. The chain joins TRBV25-1 to TRBJ2-1; a weak D match, TRBD2 (5 bases). CDR1 MGHDK and CDR2 SYGVNS come from the germline V gene. CDR3 length: 15 residues. V was clipped by 1 base and J by 1 base, with 8 bases between them.